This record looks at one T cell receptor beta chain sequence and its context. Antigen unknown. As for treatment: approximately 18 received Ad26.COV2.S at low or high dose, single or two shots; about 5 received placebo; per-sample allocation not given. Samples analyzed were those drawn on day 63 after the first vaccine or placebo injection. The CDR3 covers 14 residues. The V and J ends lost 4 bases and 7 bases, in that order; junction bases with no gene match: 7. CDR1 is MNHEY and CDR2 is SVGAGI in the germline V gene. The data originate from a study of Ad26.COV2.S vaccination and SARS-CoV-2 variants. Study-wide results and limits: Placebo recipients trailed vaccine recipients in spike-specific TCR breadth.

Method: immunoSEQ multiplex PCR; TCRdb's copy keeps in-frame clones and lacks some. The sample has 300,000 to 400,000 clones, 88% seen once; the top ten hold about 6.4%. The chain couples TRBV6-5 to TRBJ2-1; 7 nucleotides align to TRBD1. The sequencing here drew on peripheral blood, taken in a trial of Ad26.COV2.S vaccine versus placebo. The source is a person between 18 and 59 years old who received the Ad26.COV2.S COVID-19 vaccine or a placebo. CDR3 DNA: TGTGCCAGCAGTTCTCCGACAGGGCGGAATGAGCAGTTCTTC. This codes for CASSSPTGRNEQFF.